The clone carrying this TCR beta chain was seen a few times. Its specificity is unknown. Single viable CD3+CD4+CD8-CD45RO+ cells were sorted as the memory CD4+ T cells. The CDR3 extends over 13 amino acids. Trimming took off 0 bases at V and 9 bases at J, with 9 bases between the two ends. Per the germline V gene, CDR1 is MNHEY and CDR2 is SVGAGI. This entry is derived from a study of memory CD4+ T cells and cytomegalovirus serostatus. Study background: Donors were healthy Belgian adults, 10 or so CMV seropositive and about two dozen seronegative.

Study-level points and caveats: Each of some 67 CMV-associated TCRbeta sequences occurred in one to five individuals.

Using immunoSEQ multiplex PCR, the repertoire was profiled, and TCRdb retains in-frame clones only, with some absent. The sample consists of more than 45,000 clones, about three quarters of them appearing once. The specimen sequenced was memory CD4+ T cells from blood. The receptor was isolated from an adult in good health and CMV-seronegative. The V call is TRBV6-5, the J call TRBJ2-1; D unresolved. CDR3 bases: TGTGCCAGCAGTTACTCGATACAGACTGAGCAGTTCTTC. It is translated as CASSYSIQTEQFF.